The 32 T cell receptor beta chains below were found in one sample sequenced in a study of control samples from healthy donors and cancer patients (TCRdb year 2020). Library preparation was by the immunoSEQ multiplex PCR assay. The table comes from immuneACCESS by way of TCRdb, which keeps in-frame sequences with V and J called. Part of the clones is missing from these tables; in studies checked, under half for an unresolved V gene and the rest for unknown reasons. For this sample there are 150,000 to 200,000 clones; roughly nine tenths appear just once. Together, the top ten hold roughly 0.64% of the sample. The sequenced sample was blood. The receptors here all came from a woman aged 30 to 39 in good health.

The chain carries TRBV4-3 and TRBJ2-7; TRBD2 aligns across 7 bases. The CDR3 is 15 amino acids. The trim removed 0 bases at V and 4 bases at J, leaving 6 bases unmatched. Germline CDR1 reads LGHNA; CDR2 reads YSLEER. CDR3 DNA: TGCGCCAGCAGCCAAGATCGTGGCGGGAGTTACGAGCAGTACTTC. Its translation is CASSQDRGGSYEQYF.

V gene TRBV14 combines with J gene TRBJ2-1, with D unclear. The CDR3 runs to 15 residues. Trimming removed 0 bases from V and 4 bases from J, with 10 bases in between. The germline V gene has CDR1 SGHDN and CDR2 FVKESK. The CDR3, as DNA: TGTGCCAGCAGCCAAGAATCAGGAGAGTACAATGAGCAGTTCTTC. It codes for CASSQESGEYNEQFF. The variable domain in full, with the rest retrieved from reference TRBV14 and TRBJ2-1, is EAGVTQFPSHSVIEKGQTVTLRCDPISGHDNLYWYRRVMGKEIKFLLHFVKESKQDESGMPNNRFLAERTGGTYSTLKVQPAELEDSGVYFCASSQESGEYNEQFFGPGTRLTVL.

This chain connects TRBV24-1 to TRBJ2-3, with TRBD1 as a possible D gene (6 bases). Trimming stripped 4 bases from V and 2 bases from J, with 9 bases between. Per germline, CDR1 KGHDR and CDR2 SFDVKD. This CDR3 is built from 14 residues. In nucleotides, the CDR3 is TGTGCCACCAGTGACAGGGACACCACAGATACGCAGTATTTT. Translated: CATSDRDTTDTQYF.

The genes are TRBV24-1 and TRBJ2-3, with 10 bases that match TRBD1. There are 16 residues in the CDR3. The V segment lost 7 bases and the J segment 5 bases; nucleotides outside the gene matches: 11. Germline assignment: CDR1 KGHDR and CDR2 SFDVKD. The CDR3 DNA sequence: TGTGCCACCAGCCCCGTGGGGACAGGGGTCGGAGATACGCAGTATTTT. Protein: CATSPVGTGVGDTQYF.

The chain employs TRBV3-1 (or the pseudogene TRBV3-2) and TRBJ2-3; the match to TRBD2 covers 8 bases. Germline-derived CDR1 and CDR2 are LGHDT and YNNKEL (reference sequence). J lost 7 bases, V lost 2 bases, and 8 bases had no gene match. The CDR3 is made up of 15 amino acids. The CDR3 spells CASSQINGRGHTQYF. DNA for the CDR3: TGTGCCAGCAGCCAAATAAACGGGAGGGGACATACGCAGTATTTT.

The chain combines TRBV15 with TRBJ1-2; 7 bases match TRBD1. The V gene's germline CDR1 is LNHNV and CDR2 YYDKDF (reference sequence). Trimming cost V 8 bases and J 8 bases; bases outside gene matches: 8. This CDR3 has 12 residues. CDR3 in amino acids: CATSPDRVGYTF. The DNA for the CDR3 is TGTGCCACCTCGCCCGACAGGGTAGGCTACACCTTC.

This chain links TRBV19 with TRBJ2-1, with 10 bases identical to TRBD1. V shed 3 bases, J shed 5 bases, and the junction held 4 bases outside the gene matches. Germline V gives CDR1 LNHDA, CDR2 SQIVND (reference sequence). This CDR3 spans 15 amino acids. The CDR3 coding sequence is TGTGCCAGTAGTATTAGGGACAGGGGCCACAATGAGCAGTTCTTC. It codes for CASSIRDRGHNEQFF.

This clone showed up just once. This chain joins TRBV7-9 and TRBJ1-2; the D is unclear. Germline CDR1 reads SEHNR; CDR2 reads FQNEAQ (reference sequence). CDR3 size: 13 residues. The V end lost 5 bases, the J end lost 4 bases, and 11 bases lay between the germline ends. CDR3 nucleotides: TGTGCCAGCAGCCTAGGACGGCCCTATGGCTACACCTTC. Translation gives CASSLGRPYGYTF.

The chain couples TRBV6-5 to TRBJ2-7; 9 bases line up with TRBD1. The V and J ends lost 6 bases and 6 bases, in that order; junction bases with no gene match: 12. The CDR3 has 15 amino acids. The germline gives CDR1 MNHEY, CDR2 SVGAGI. This CDR3 reads CASRARTGAFGEQYF. The CDR3, as DNA: TGTGCCAGCAGAGCCAGGACAGGGGCGTTCGGCGAGCAGTACTTC.

The chain combines TRBV7-9 with TRBJ1-2; TRBD1 aligns across 8 bases. Trimming removed 5 bases from V and 5 bases from J; junction bases left unmatched: 4. This CDR3 contains 13 residues. The germline V gene encodes CDR1 SEHNR and CDR2 FQNEAQ (reference sequence). CDR3 DNA sequence: TGTGCCAGCAGCCTCGGGACAGGATATGGCTACACCTTC. It encodes CASSLGTGYGYTF.

This chain uses TRBV7-8 with TRBJ2-7, with 9 bases identical to TRBD1. The CDR3 extends over 14 amino acids. V shed 5 bases and J 3 bases; nucleotides not matched to a gene: 5. CDR1 SGHVS and CDR2 FQNEAQ come from the germline V gene. DNA for the CDR3: TGTGCCAGCAGCCCCCGGGACAGGGTCTACGAGCAGTACTTC. Translating gives CASSPRDRVYEQYF.

This clone was recorded a few times. The chain has TRBV3-1 (or the pseudogene TRBV3-2) and TRBJ1-1; D possibly corresponds to TRBD1 (6 bases). V lost 0 bases to trimming and J lost 7 bases, with 12 bases between them. Germline V CDR1 and CDR2: LGHDT, YNNKEL (reference sequence). The CDR3 is 14 residues long. The CDR3 protein is CASSQDPRGIEAFF. CDR3 sequence (DNA): TGTGCCAGCAGCCAAGATCCGAGGGGGATTGAAGCTTTCTTT.

The rearrangement links TRBV20-1 to TRBJ2-1; D remains unclear. The CDR3 contains 11 residues. V was trimmed by 2 bases and J by 7 bases, leaving 6 bases between them. CDR1 is DFQATT, CDR2 SNEGSKA, per germline (reference sequence). CDR3 in DNA: TGCAGTGCTAGATCCCTGAATGAGCAGTTCTTC. Encoded protein: CSARSLNEQFF.

The chain joins TRBV2 to TRBJ1-1; D uncertain. Germline V lookup: CDR1 SNHLY, CDR2 FYNNEI. Trimming shortened V by 3 bases and J by 3 bases, and 5 bases separated the two germline ends. This CDR3 is built from 12 residues. CDR3: CASSDSDTEAFF. CDR3 nucleotides: TGTGCCAGCAGTGATTCGGACACTGAAGCTTTCTTT.

V gene TRBV18 combines with J gene TRBJ1-5; 8 bases line up with TRBD1. J was trimmed by 6 bases and V by 6 bases; bases with no gene match: 7. Per the germline V gene, CDR1 is KGHSH and CDR2 is LQKENI. There are 14 residues in the CDR3. CDR3 protein: CASSLTGAIQPQHF. The CDR3 nucleotides are TGTGCCAGCTCTCTGACAGGGGCGATTCAGCCCCAGCATTTT.

CDR3 sequence: CASSLAGQGAQNIQYF. In nucleotides, the CDR3 is TGTGCCAGCAGCTTAGCCGGACAGGGGGCCCAAAACATTCAGTACTTC. The rearrangement joins TRBV7-2 to TRBJ2-4; 11 positions agree with TRBD1. This CDR3 spans 16 amino acids. Germline values: CDR1 SGHTA, CDR2 FQGNSA. Trimming removed 0 bases from V and 5 bases from J; junction bases left unmatched: 3.

The CDR3 DNA reads as TGTGCCAGCAGTTCATGGGCAGGGGGCGGAAATTCACCCCTCCACTTT. Amino acids: CASSSWAGGGNSPLHF. The chain employs TRBV6-5 and TRBJ1-6, with 8 positions matching TRBD1. This CDR3 is 16 amino acids long. CDR1 is MNHEY and CDR2 is SVGAGI in the germline V gene. Germline trimming cut 4 bases from V and 7 bases from J; bases unmatched to any gene: 9.

This chain joins TRBV19 and TRBJ1-1; TRBD1 might be the D (6 bases). Trimming left V 4 bases short and J 6 bases short, with 15 bases between. The CDR3 loop spans 14 amino acids. Germline V CDR1 and CDR2: LNHDA, SQIVND (reference sequence). The CDR3 loop is CASSTTPGVAEAFF. DNA of the CDR3: TGTGCCAGTAGTACCACCCCAGGGGTTGCTGAAGCTTTCTTT.

The CDR3 DNA is TGTGCCAGCAGTGATCTGCCTGGGGGGCGCGGGGGGGTTAATGAAAAACTGTTTTTT. Its protein product is CASSDLPGGRGGVNEKLFF. The chain is built from TRBV2 and TRBJ1-4; tentative D call: TRBD1 (6 bases). V was shortened by 3 bases and J by 4 bases, with 24 bases between the two germline ends. Germline values: CDR1 SNHLY, CDR2 FYNNEI. The CDR3 consists of 19 residues.

This chain links TRBV5-1 with TRBJ1-2; no clear D. Germline V lookup: CDR1 SGHRS, CDR2 YFSETQ. Trimming stripped 0 bases from V and 4 bases from J, with 10 bases between. CDR3 length: 14 amino acids. CDR3: CASSLDATFYGYTF. The CDR3 DNA sequence: TGCGCCAGCAGCTTGGACGCGACGTTCTATGGCTACACCTTC.

The rearrangement uses TRBV9 and TRBJ1-6, with a weak D call TRBD1 (5 bases). Trimming removed 3 bases at V and 7 bases at J, with 14 bases between. The CDR3 runs 15 residues. Germline loops: CDR1 SGDLS, CDR2 YYNGEE. CDR3 region: CASSALGDSNSPLHF. The CDR3 coding sequence is TGTGCCAGCAGCGCCCTAGGGGATTCGAATTCACCCCTCCACTTT.

This chain links TRBV7-8 with TRBJ1-6; D is unresolved. With 4 bases removed from V and 10 bases from J, the gap between germline ends came to 8 bases. This CDR3 spans 12 amino acids. Germline loops: CDR1 SGHVS, CDR2 FQNEAQ. The DNA of the CDR3 is TGTGCCAGCAGCTCCCGCGGGTCACCCCTCCACTTT. This codes for CASSSRGSPLHF.

The chain links TRBV4-1 to TRBJ1-4; D is perhaps TRBD1 (5 bases). The CDR3 is 18 residues long. Germline V gene data show CDR1 as MGHRA and CDR2 as YSYEKL. V lost 1 base and J lost 8, with 23 bases in between. The CDR3 nucleotides are TGCGCCAGCAGCCAAGTCCCCCCGGACACTATGAATAGCGAAAAACTGTTTTTT. Translating it yields CASSQVPPDTMNSEKLFF.

This clone turned up a few times. The CDR3 is CASSFAGSGDEQYF. As DNA, the CDR3 is TGTGCCAGCAGCTTCGCCGGGAGCGGGGACGAGCAGTACTTC. V is TRBV5-5 and J is TRBJ2-7; 7 nucleotides line up with TRBD2. This CDR3 is 14 amino acids long. Germline V gene lookup returns CDR1 SGHKS and CDR2 YYEKEE (reference sequence). Trimming cost V 2 bases and J 5 bases; bases outside gene matches: 7.

CDR3 sequence (DNA): TGTGCCAGCAGCTTTGGGCTAGCGGGAGAGCTTGAGCAGTTCTTC. Its translation: CASSFGLAGELEQFF. The chain employs TRBV5-6 and TRBJ2-1, with TRBD2 matching over 10 bases. Germline V gives CDR1 SGHDT, CDR2 YYEEEE. There are 15 residues in the CDR3. Trimming took 2 bases from V and 9 from J; bases not matched to a gene: 8.

The rearrangement uses TRBV28 and TRBJ2-7; D is uncertain. The CDR3 loop spans 15 amino acids. CDR1 MDHEN and CDR2 SYDVKM come from the germline V gene. Deletions cut 3 bases from V and 4 bases from J, with 16 bases between. The CDR3 loop reads CASSFRGPVGYEQYF. The DNA for the CDR3 is TGTGCCAGCAGTTTCCGAGGACCAGTTGGGTACGAGCAGTACTTC.

The sample holds one count of this clone. The genes are TRBV28 and TRBJ1-1; 9 nucleotides line up with TRBD1. CDR1 is MDHEN and CDR2 is SYDVKM in the germline V gene. Trimming cost V 5 bases and J 1 base; bases outside gene matches: 5. This CDR3 is built from 15 residues. The CDR3 protein is CASSPLDRGNTEAFF. DNA of the CDR3: TGTGCCAGCAGTCCTCTGGACAGGGGGAACACTGAAGCTTTCTTT. The variable domain in full, with the rest retrieved from reference TRBV28 and TRBJ1-1, is DVKVTQSSRYLVKRTGEKVFLECVQDMDHENMFWYRQDPGLGLRLIYFSYDVKMKEKGDIPEGYSVSREKKERFSLILESASTNQTSMYLCASSPLDRGNTEAFFGQGTRLTVV.

V is TRBV7-3 and J is TRBJ2-7; TRBD1 agrees at 10 bases. This CDR3 is 15 amino acids long. The ends lost 5 bases at V and 4 bases at J; junction bases unmatched: 8. Per germline, CDR1 SGHTA and CDR2 FQGTGA. For the CDR3, the DNA is TGTGCCAGCAGCATCGCCGGGACAGGGGAGTACGAGCAGTACTTC. Its protein product is CASSIAGTGEYEQYF.

This clone was found a few times. CDR3 region: CASSSKIAGPQETQYF. The CDR3 coding sequence is TGTGCCAGCAGCTCCAAAATAGCGGGACCCCAAGAGACCCAGTACTTC. The V call is TRBV5-4, the J call TRBJ2-5; 8 bases fit TRBD2. CDR1 and CDR2 from the germline V gene are SGHNT and YYREEE (reference sequence). V lost 3 bases and J lost 1; bases outside the gene matches: 8. The CDR3 has 16 residues. The whole variable domain, remainder taken from reference TRBV5-4 and TRBJ2-5, is ETGVTQSPTHLIKTRGQQVTLRCSSQSGHNTVSWYQQALGQGPQFIFQYYREEENGRGNFPPRFSGLQFPNYSSELNVNALELDDSALYLCASSSKIAGPQETQYFGPGTRLLVL.

The J gene is TRBJ1-6, the V gene TRBV11-2, with 7 bases aligning to TRBD1. The CDR3 loop spans 16 amino acids. The V and J ends lost 5 bases and 0 bases, in that order; junction bases with no gene match: 4. Germline V gene data show CDR1 as SGHAT and CDR2 as FQNNGV. CDR3 loop: CASSPGQISYNSPLHF. In DNA, the CDR3 is TGTGCCAGCAGCCCGGGACAGATCTCCTATAATTCACCCCTCCACTTT.

The chain carries TRBV3-1 (or the pseudogene TRBV3-2) and TRBJ2-4; TRBD1 aligns across 7 bases. The CDR3 is 16 amino acids. J lost 4 bases, V lost 2 bases, and 8 bases had no gene match. The germline CDR1 and CDR2 sequences are LGHDT and YNNKEL (reference sequence). The CDR3 DNA follows: TGTGCCAGCAGCCAACTACTTAGGGGACAGAAAAACATTCAGTACTTC. Its protein product is CASSQLLRGQKNIQYF.

This sequence joins TRBV23-1 and TRBJ2-5; 9 nucleotides align to TRBD2. TRBV23-1 is sorted into the ORF group, with uncertain function. The CDR3 loop spans 17 amino acids. Trimming removed 6 bases from V and 4 bases from J; junction bases left unmatched: 15. CDR3 nucleotides: TGCGCCAGCAGCCGGCCCCTTCTAGCGGGATTGGGAGAGACCCAGTACTTC. The encoded protein is CASSRPLLAGLGETQYF.